These 19 T cell receptor beta chains share one sample of origin, sequenced in a study of blood T cell repertoires in COVID-19. Method: immunoSEQ multiplex PCR; TCRdb's copy keeps in-frame clones and lacks some. The sample carries tens of thousands of clones, around 85% recorded once. Sequencing was performed on peripheral blood. The receptors here all came from a human donor in a cohort sampled during active COVID-19.

The chain has TRBV28 and TRBJ1-1, with 7 bases that match TRBD1. Trimming removed 7 bases from V and 2 bases from J; junction bases left unmatched: 4. In germline, CDR1 is MDHEN, CDR2 SYDVKM. The CDR3 runs 13 residues. CDR3 DNA sequence: TGTGCCAGCACCCGGGACAGAAACACTGAAGCTTTCTTT. Protein product: CASTRDRNTEAFF.

This chain connects TRBV18 to TRBJ2-5; D perhaps matches TRBD2 (6 bases). The CDR3 sequence is 15 residues long. Germline V gives CDR1 KGHSH, CDR2 LQKENI. V shed 4 bases and J shed 10 bases, with 22 bases lying between them. CDR3 amino acids: CASSQGLKETPVQYF. CDR3 sequence (DNA): TGTGCCAGCTCACAGGGACTTAAAGAGACCCCCGTCCAGTACTTC.

This clone has a handful of counts. The J gene is TRBJ1-5, the V gene TRBV2; D perhaps matches TRBD1 (6 bases). The germline V gene has CDR1 SNHLY and CDR2 FYNNEI. V was trimmed by 3 bases and J by 4 bases, leaving 19 bases between them. This CDR3 is built from 17 residues. CDR3 residues: CASSDSTYSTGNQPQHF. CDR3 nucleotide sequence: TGTGCCAGCAGTGATTCCACTTATTCCACAGGGAATCAGCCCCAGCATTTT.

The chain couples TRBV5-5 to TRBJ2-7; TRBD1 matches 9 bases. Losses at the gene ends were 4 bases for V and 6 bases for J; bases not matched to a gene: 14. The CDR3 spans 16 residues. Per the germline V gene, CDR1 is SGHKS and CDR2 is YYEKEE (reference sequence). The CDR3: CASSKPGQGSNSEQYF. The DNA for the CDR3 is TGTGCCAGCAGCAAGCCCGGACAGGGGAGCAATAGCGAGCAGTACTTC.

This clone has more than one count but fewer than ten. The V gene is TRBV2, the J gene TRBJ2-4, with D maybe TRBD1 (6 bases). The CDR3 has 16 amino acids. With 5 bases removed from V and 0 bases from J, the gap between germline ends came to 14 bases. Germline V CDR1 and CDR2: SNHLY, FYNNEI. Here the CDR3 reads CASSPGQVLAKNIQYF. The CDR3 DNA reads TGTGCCAGCAGTCCGGGACAAGTACTAGCCAAAAACATTCAGTACTTC.

This chain uses TRBV28 with TRBJ1-2, with D tentatively TRBD1 (5 bases). Trimming took 8 bases from V and 5 from J, leaving 21 bases between them. The length of the CDR3 is 15 residues. The V gene's germline CDR1 is MDHEN and CDR2 SYDVKM. CDR3 sequence reads: CASAEPGRGGYGYTF. The CDR3 DNA follows: TGTGCCAGCGCCGAACCAGGTAGGGGAGGATATGGCTACACCTTC.

This clone was detected only a few times. The V gene is TRBV13, the J gene TRBJ2-1; D perhaps matches TRBD2 (7 bases). Trimming shortened V by 4 bases and J by 3 bases, and 16 bases separated the two germline ends. CDR3 length equals 16 residues. Germline V CDR1 and CDR2: PRHDT, FYEKMQ (reference sequence). In DNA, the CDR3 is TGTGCCAGCAGCTCGAGAGGGGAGGGGGGCTACAATGAGCAGTTCTTC. Amino acid sequence: CASSSRGEGGYNEQFF.

This clone has a handful of counts. The chain couples TRBV27 to TRBJ1-2, with D possibly being TRBD1 (5 bases). CDR1 and CDR2 from the germline V gene are MNHEY and SMNVEV (reference sequence). There are 15 residues in the CDR3. Trimming took 2 bases from V and 0 from J, leaving 10 bases between them. CDR3 residues: CASSLSRAPNYGYTF. DNA of the CDR3: TGTGCCAGCAGTTTAAGCAGGGCCCCTAACTATGGCTACACCTTC.

The V and J genes are TRBV6-2 or TRBV6-3 and TRBJ2-3, with 9 bases lining up with TRBD1. Trimming cost V 6 bases and J 6 bases; bases outside gene matches: 13. The CDR3 length is 16 residues. Germline V gene lookup returns CDR1 MNHEY and CDR2 SVGEGT. The CDR3 spells CASSSFGTGSGDTQYF. CDR3 DNA sequence: TGTGCCAGCAGCTCTTTCGGGACAGGGTCAGGCGATACGCAGTATTTT.

CDR3 DNA: TGTGCCAGCAGCTTTGAGGGTTATCAGCCCCAGCATTTT. Amino acids: CASSFEGYQPQHF. This sequence joins TRBV7-9 and TRBJ1-5; D is ambiguous. V was cut by 3 bases and J by 5 bases, with 8 bases left in between. There are 13 residues in the CDR3. From germline, CDR1 is SEHNR and CDR2 FQNEAQ (reference sequence).

This rearrangement joins TRBV28 to TRBJ2-2; D may be TRBD2 (6 bases). Looked up from germline, CDR1 is MDHEN and CDR2 is SYDVKM. The CDR3 length is 15 residues. The V end lost 11 bases, the J end lost 0 bases, and 16 bases lay between the germline ends. The CDR3 here is CAVYDGLSNTGELFF. The DNA for the CDR3 is TGTGCCGTCTACGACGGACTATCGAACACCGGGGAGCTGTTTTTT.

The rearrangement joins TRBV6-2 or TRBV6-3 to TRBJ1-2, with TRBD1 matching 7 bases. The J segment lost 0 bases and the V segment lost 6 bases, leaving 16 bases of the junction unmatched. Germline V gene data show CDR1 as MNHEY and CDR2 as SVGEGT. The CDR3 has 18 residues. CDR3 residues: CASSPLRDSFGSNYGYTF. DNA for the CDR3: TGTGCCAGCAGCCCGCTTCGGGACAGCTTTGGATCTAACTATGGCTACACCTTC.

This chain connects TRBV7-9 to TRBJ2-7; D is possibly TRBD1 (6 bases). With 4 bases removed from V and 2 bases from J, the gap between germline ends came to 12 bases. CDR3 length: 14 residues. CDR1 and CDR2 from the germline V gene are SEHNR and FQNEAQ (reference sequence). Here the CDR3 reads CASSSRDIPYEQYF. The CDR3 coding sequence is TGTGCCAGCAGCTCCCGGGACATCCCCTACGAGCAGTACTTC.

The rearrangement joins TRBV5-1 to TRBJ1-2; a possible D gene is TRBD1 (5 bases). Germline V gene data show CDR1 as SGHRS and CDR2 as YFSETQ. V lost 1 base, J lost 4 bases, and 8 bases lay in between. There are 13 residues in the CDR3. CDR3 residues: CASSLQGPYGYTF. CDR3 bases: TGCGCCAGCAGCTTGCAGGGCCCCTATGGCTACACCTTC.

The chain is built from TRBV19 and TRBJ2-1; 9 bases map to TRBD2. Trimming cost V 5 bases and J 5 bases; bases outside gene matches: 19. This CDR3 is 19 amino acids long. CDR1 LNHDA and CDR2 SQIVND come from the germline V gene (reference sequence). CDR3 sequence reads: CASSPQADVWLAGNNEQFF. CDR3 coding DNA: TGTGCCAGTAGTCCCCAAGCGGACGTCTGGCTAGCGGGAAACAATGAGCAGTTCTTC.

The CDR3 reads CASSQDKAHRGEQYF. CDR3 nucleotide sequence: TGTGCCAGCAGCCAAGATAAGGCCCACCGAGGGGAGCAGTACTTC. The chain joins TRBV3-1 (or the pseudogene TRBV3-2) to TRBJ2-7; perhaps TRBD2 as D (5 bases). Germline V gene data show CDR1 as LGHDT and CDR2 as YNNKEL (reference sequence). V was shortened by 0 bases and J by 7 bases, with 16 bases between the two germline ends. The CDR3 runs to 15 residues.

The chain joins TRBV7-9 to TRBJ2-7; D is unresolved. This CDR3 contains 11 residues. The V gene lost 6 bases and the J gene lost 3 bases, with 6 bases spanning the gap. CDR1 SEHNR and CDR2 FQNEAQ come from the germline V gene (reference sequence). The CDR3 nucleotides are TGTGCCAGCAGTGACATCTACGAGCAGTACTTC. This sequence encodes CASSDIYEQYF. The full variable domain, its missing parts supplied by reference TRBV7-9 and TRBJ2-7, is DTGVSQNPRHKITKRGQNVTFRCDPISEHNRLYWYRQTLGQGPEFLTYFQNEAQLEKSRLLSDRFSAERPKGSFSTLEIQRTEQGDSAMYLCASSDIYEQYFGPGTRLTVT.

J is TRBJ1-2 and V is TRBV24-1; D gene ambiguous. The ends were cut back, 3 bases at V and 1 base at J, with 8 bases in the middle. The CDR3 is 14 amino acids. Looked up from germline, CDR1 is KGHDR and CDR2 is SFDVKD. The CDR3 sequence is CATSDGPFNYGYTF. The CDR3 DNA reads TGTGCCACCAGTGATGGGCCTTTTAACTATGGCTACACCTTC.

The V and J genes are TRBV6-2 or TRBV6-3 and TRBJ1-2; the match to TRBD1 covers 8 bases. CDR1 and CDR2 from the germline V gene are MNHEY and SVGEGT. This CDR3 spans 14 amino acids. The junction had 5 bases not matched to a gene; V was cut back by 2 bases and J by 6 bases. This chain's CDR3 is CASSYRPGGDGYTF. CDR3 nucleotide sequence: TGTGCCAGCAGTTACCGGCCAGGGGGCGATGGCTACACCTTC.